This T cell receptor beta chain was captured by sequencing in a study of response to subunit inactivated influenza vaccine. The CDR3 runs to 17 residues. Trimming stripped 2 bases from V and 0 bases from J, with 15 bases between. CDR1 and CDR2 from the germline V gene are SGHTA and FQGNSA. About this clonotype itself: Its target is not known.

The study's findings and limits: The authors suggested that few new T cells are recruited per seasonal influenza vaccination.

MiXCR, applied by TCRdb to the RT-PCR reads, yields one record per CDR3 protein. The sample lists roughly 290,000 distinct CDR3 sequences, 20% to 25% occurring once. Material: PBMCs from blood, obtained approximately 20 months after vaccination. This receptor was taken from a man aged 50-75 years who received an inactivated influenza vaccine. The genes are TRBV7-2 and TRBJ2-3; D may match TRBD1 or TRBD2 (5 bases each). As DNA, the CDR3 is TGTGCCAGCAGCTTATATGCGTGTTGGGGGAGCACAGATACGCAGTATTTT. Its translation is CASSLYACWGSTDTQYF.